This T cell receptor (beta chain) was recovered during a study of blood T cell repertoires in COVID-19. Background on the study: PBMCs, B-cell-depleted T cells, or T cells were the source of the cDNA or gDNA that made up the material.

In the study's own analysis: Amplification of reference gene primers provided the estimated nucleated cell counts. Here immunoSEQ multiplex PCR was the method, and the copy in TCRdb shows in-frame clones only, minus some. Clone size and V and J calls were adopted from that table, with D and trimming inferred from the DNA. The sample holds about 140,000 clones, 77% seen once. The CDR3 extends over 13 amino acids. CDR1 SGHTA and CDR2 FQGTGA come from the germline V gene. Trimming took off 3 bases at V and 1 base at J, with 6 bases between the two ends. The V and J genes are TRBV7-3 and TRBJ1-1; D call uncertain. Sequencing was carried out using peripheral blood. This receptor was identified in a woman aged 45-60 years with active or convalescent COVID-19. The CDR3 spells CASSFGGNTEAFF. The CDR3 DNA reads TGTGCCAGCAGCTTCGGAGGGAACACTGAAGCTTTCTTT.